Following are 30 T cell receptor beta chains from one sample sequenced in a study of T cells in Graves' hyperthyroidism and ophthalmopathy. RNA transcripts provided the source from which TCR beta CDR3 regions were amplified. During a first-round RT-PCR of the TCR CDR3, the HTBI primer set was used. TCRdb passed the multiplex PCR reads through MiXCR, listing each CDR3 protein once. The sample has about 530,000 distinct CDR3 sequences, 15% to 20% seen once. The source material was blood. Receptor source: a woman aged 18-29 years with Graves' ophthalmopathy.

This clonotype was seen ten or more times. The chain joins TRBV29-1 to TRBJ2-3; TRBD1 aligns across 8 bases. From germline, CDR1 is SQVTM and CDR2 ANQGSEA. Germline trimming cut 5 bases from V and 3 bases from J; bases unmatched to any gene: 7. The CDR3 sequence is 14 residues long. The CDR3 bases are TGCAGCGTTTGGACAGGGATTCGTACAGATACGCAGTATTTT. Amino acid sequence: CSVWTGIRTDTQYF.

This chain connects TRBV27 to TRBJ2-1, with 11 bases matching TRBD2. CDR1 MNHEY and CDR2 SMNVEV come from the germline V gene (reference sequence). V was pared by 5 bases and J by 2 bases, with 5 bases of the junction left unmatched. The CDR3 is 16 amino acids. CDR3 sequence reads: CASSLRTSGPYNEQFF. The CDR3 nucleotides read TGTGCCAGCAGTCTCCGGACTAGCGGGCCCTACAATGAGCAGTTCTTC.

This clonotype was seen ten or more times. The rearrangement uses TRBV28 and TRBJ1-5; 8 bases map to TRBD1. With 5 bases clipped from V and 0 bases from J, the junction kept 6 bases outside the gene matches. The CDR3 length is 16 residues. Germline loops: CDR1 MDHEN, CDR2 SYDVKM. The CDR3 here is CASSPQGATSNQPQHF. DNA for the CDR3: TGTGCCAGCAGTCCCCAGGGGGCAACTAGCAATCAGCCCCAGCATTTT.

The chain joins TRBV12-3 or TRBV12-4 to TRBJ2-7; no clear D. This CDR3 is built from 12 residues. V was clipped by 7 bases and J by 4 bases, with 11 bases between them. The CDR3 sequence: CASNYEGYEQYF. The CDR3, as DNA: TGTGCCAGCAACTATGAAGGGTACGAGCAGTACTTC.

V and J are TRBV9 and TRBJ2-3; possible D gene TRBD2, 5 bases. V was cut by 2 bases and J by 0 bases, with 10 bases left in between. Germline assignment: CDR1 SGDLS and CDR2 YYNGEE. This CDR3 has 15 amino acids. The CDR3 protein is CASSVRERSTDTQYF. The CDR3 bases are TGTGCCAGCAGCGTGAGGGAGAGGAGCACAGATACGCAGTATTTT.

V and J are TRBV7-6 and TRBJ2-7; D unresolved. The ends were cut back, 4 bases at V and 7 bases at J, with 23 bases in the middle. Germline CDR1 SGHVS, CDR2 FNYEAQ. This CDR3 has 16 amino acids. CDR3: CASSWPPGGNPDEQYF. The CDR3 region has the DNA TGTGCCAGCAGCTGGCCCCCGGGTGGGAATCCGGATGAGCAGTACTTC.

V gene TRBV2 combines with J gene TRBJ2-5; D is perhaps TRBD1 (5 bases). Trimming cost V 4 bases and J 3 bases, with 12 bases left between them. Germline V gives CDR1 SNHLY, CDR2 FYNNEI. This CDR3 is 14 amino acids long. CDR3 nucleotide sequence: TGTGCCAGCAGTGGAAGACAAGGGGAAGAGACCCAGTACTTC. Amino acid sequence: CASSGRQGEETQYF.

This clonotype was counted ten times or more. This chain connects TRBV28 to TRBJ1-1; no reliable D call. With 1 base removed from V and 7 bases from J, the gap between germline ends came to 16 bases. The V gene's germline CDR1 is MDHEN and CDR2 SYDVKM. There are 15 residues in the CDR3. As DNA, the CDR3 is TGTGCCAGCAGTTTATCTACAGCTCCAATTTATGAAGCTTTCTTT. It translates to CASSLSTAPIYEAFF.

This clonotype was observed many times. CDR3 DNA: TGTGCCAGCAGTTACTGGCAGGGGAAGGATGAAAAACTGTTTTTT. Protein: CASSYWQGKDEKLFF. The gene calls are TRBV6-5 and TRBJ1-4, with a possible D match to TRBD1 (6 bases). Germline CDR1 reads MNHEY; CDR2 reads SVGAGI. This CDR3 has 15 amino acids. V gave up 1 base and J gave up 6 bases, with 12 bases separating them.

The table lists this clonotype with a few counts. The chain joins TRBV11-2 to TRBJ2-4; 8 bases are a match to TRBD1. The CDR3 extends over 15 amino acids. From germline, CDR1 is SGHAT and CDR2 FQNNGV. The V segment lost 5 bases and the J segment 6 bases; nucleotides outside the gene matches: 9. The CDR3 reads CASSPMGQVGNIQYF. The CDR3 DNA reads as TGTGCCAGCAGCCCCATGGGACAGGTGGGAAACATTCAGTACTTC.

The chain joins TRBV11-2 to TRBJ1-2; 7 bases line up with TRBD1. In germline, CDR1 is SGHAT, CDR2 FQNNGV. J gave up 1 base and V 5 bases, and 10 bases lay outside the gene matches. The CDR3 is made up of 16 amino acids. The CDR3 DNA reads as TGTGCCAGCAGCACAATCAGGGACAGAGATAACTATGGCTACACCTTC. This encodes CASSTIRDRDNYGYTF.

The V and J genes are TRBV30 and TRBJ2-2; weak D call: TRBD1 (5 bases). Germline V gene lookup returns CDR1 GTSNPN and CDR2 SVGIG (reference sequence). The V end lost 0 bases, the J end lost 2 bases, and 10 bases lay between the germline ends. This CDR3 region has 15 residues. The CDR3 region has the DNA TGTGCCTGGAGTGTACCATGGGGCAACACCGGGGAGCTGTTTTTT. This encodes CAWSVPWGNTGELFF.

The chain links TRBV4-1 to TRBJ1-2; tentative D call: TRBD1 (5 bases). Germline assignment: CDR1 MGHRA and CDR2 YSYEKL. The CDR3 is 16 residues long. The germline V and J ends were trimmed by 0 bases and 8 bases, with 19 bases remaining between them. CDR3 sequence: CASSQEAGKKTNGYTF. DNA of the CDR3: TGCGCCAGCAGCCAAGAAGCAGGGAAAAAAACTAACGGCTACACCTTC.

In its sample, this clonotype was seen many times. CDR3 in amino acids: CSARTGVPNSYEQYF. The DNA for the CDR3 is TGCAGTGCTAGAACAGGGGTTCCGAATTCCTACGAGCAGTACTTC. The V gene is TRBV20-1, the J gene TRBJ2-7; 7 positions agree with TRBD1. V was pared by 2 bases and J by 1 base, with 8 bases of the junction left unmatched. This CDR3 is built from 15 residues. Germline loops: CDR1 DFQATT, CDR2 SNEGSKA (reference sequence).

This clonotype was found many times. This rearrangement joins TRBV2 to TRBJ1-2; D is uncertain. Trimming left V 4 bases short and J 4 bases short, with 7 bases between. CDR1 and CDR2 (germline): SNHLY, FYNNEI. The CDR3 has 12 residues. As DNA, the CDR3 is TGTGCCAGCAGTGGCGGTGCCTATGGCTACACCTTC. As protein: CASSGGAYGYTF.

At least ten counts were recorded for this clonotype. The gene calls are TRBV6-1 and TRBJ1-1; D possibly corresponds to TRBD1 (6 bases). Trimming took off 5 bases at V and 4 bases at J, with 11 bases between the two ends. CDR1 and CDR2 (germline): MNHNS, SASEGT. CDR3 length: 13 amino acids. The CDR3 bases are TGTGCCAGCAGTTGGGGGGCTGCCACTGAAGCTTTCTTT. It codes for CASSWGAATEAFF.

This clonotype was recorded at least ten times. The chain recombines TRBV11-3 with TRBJ2-3; no reliable D call. CDR3 length: 12 residues. Germline CDR1 and CDR2: SGHNT and YENEEA. The germline V and J ends were trimmed by 4 bases and 4 bases, with 6 bases remaining between them. Here the CDR3 DNA reads TGTGCCAGCAGCTCACGGTCAGATACGCAGTATTTT. It specifies CASSSRSDTQYF.

In this sample, this clonotype turned up many times. The chain links TRBV18 to TRBJ2-7; maybe TRBD1 (5 bases). The V and J ends lost 3 bases and 5 bases respectively, with 14 bases between them. The germline V gene has CDR1 KGHSH and CDR2 LQKENI. The CDR3 runs to 14 residues. This chain's CDR3 is CASSPRAASNEQYF. CDR3 DNA sequence: TGTGCCAGCTCACCCAGGGCAGCATCTAACGAGCAGTACTTC.

At least ten counts were recorded for this clonotype. The rearrangement uses TRBV5-1 and TRBJ1-2; D might be TRBD1 (5 bases). Looked up from germline, CDR1 is SGHRS and CDR2 is YFSETQ. V lost 4 bases and J 6 bases, leaving 16 bases between the germline ends. This CDR3 is built from 14 residues. CDR3 region: CASSAEGSLNGYTF. DNA for the CDR3: TGCGCCAGCAGCGCAGAGGGGTCCCTAAATGGCTACACCTTC.

This clonotype was seen ten or more times. This chain joins TRBV28 and TRBJ2-1; 14 bases are shared with TRBD2. Germline assignment: CDR1 MDHEN and CDR2 SYDVKM. J lost 7 bases, V lost 6 bases, and 14 bases had no gene match. This CDR3 has 18 residues. The CDR3 spells CASRTPRAGTSGGNEQFF. CDR3 nucleotide sequence: TGTGCCAGCAGGACTCCCCGCGCGGGGACTAGCGGGGGTAATGAGCAGTTCTTC.

Many counts were recorded for this clonotype. This chain links TRBV5-4 with TRBJ1-1, with a weak D call TRBD1 (6 bases). This CDR3 is 14 amino acids long. Trimming left V 4 bases short and J 4 bases short, with 14 bases between. Germline V CDR1 and CDR2: SGHNT, YYREEE (reference sequence). Here the CDR3 DNA reads TGTGCCAGCAGCACCCGAGCAGGGGCCACTGAAGCTTTCTTT. Amino acid sequence: CASSTRAGATEAFF.

This clonotype was seen many times. The rearrangement links TRBV12-3 or TRBV12-4 to TRBJ2-3; no clear D gene. The CDR3 has 12 amino acids. Trimming shortened V by 7 bases and J by 0 bases, and 5 bases separated the two germline ends. CDR3 loop: CASTASTDTQYF. CDR3 DNA sequence: TGTGCCAGCACGGCCAGCACAGATACGCAGTATTTT.

This clonotype was detected many times. This chain uses TRBV4-2 with TRBJ2-1; D may correspond to TRBD1 or TRBD2 (5 bases each). Trimming removed 0 bases at V and 1 base at J, with 10 bases between. The CDR3 is 16 amino acids. Looked up from germline, CDR1 is LGHNA and CDR2 is YNFKEQ. The CDR3 sequence is CASSQERGTSYNEQFF. CDR3 nucleotide sequence: TGTGCCAGCAGCCAAGAACGAGGGACGTCCTACAATGAGCAGTTCTTC.

This clonotype was seen a handful of times. V is TRBV4-3 and J is TRBJ2-1; 7 bases agree with TRBD1. The CDR3 length is 11 residues. Germline V gene sequence: CDR1 LGHNA, CDR2 YSLEER. The V and J ends lost 1 base and 13 bases, in that order; junction bases with no gene match: 1. The CDR3: CASSQGQGQFF. For the CDR3, the DNA is TGCGCCAGCAGCCAAGGACAGGGTCAGTTCTTC.

This clonotype was picked up many times. This sequence joins TRBV7-9 and TRBJ2-5, with 8 nucleotides matching TRBD2. J lost 2 bases, V lost 5 bases, and 10 bases had no gene match. The CDR3 loop spans 16 amino acids. The germline CDR1 and CDR2 sequences are SEHNR and FQNEAQ (reference sequence). The CDR3 DNA is TGTGCCAGCAGCCCACCGGGACTAGTGTTTCAAGAGACCCAGTACTTC. This codes for CASSPPGLVFQETQYF.

The J gene is TRBJ2-3, the V gene TRBV27; D is uncertain. Germline-derived CDR1 and CDR2 are MNHEY and SMNVEV (reference sequence). CDR3 length equals 17 residues. V was trimmed by 0 bases and J by 2 bases, leaving 15 bases between them. The CDR3 loop is CASSLSGRTRPTDTQYF. Here the CDR3 DNA reads TGTGCCAGCAGTTTATCTGGAAGGACGAGACCCACAGATACGCAGTATTTT.

The table lists this clonotype with a count of one. One junction end disagrees with the germline gene, perhaps due to a read error. This sequence joins TRBV6-1 and TRBJ2-7; TRBD1 might be the D (5 bases). Germline CDR1 and CDR2: MNHNS and SASEGT. The CDR3 has 13 amino acids. CDR3 coding DNA: TGTGTCAGCAGGGTCGGCGCTACCTACGAGCAGTACTTC. Protein sequence: CVSRVGATYEQYF.

The chain is built from TRBV27 and TRBJ1-6, with 8 positions matching TRBD1. CDR3 length equals 14 residues. V lost 7 bases to trimming and J lost 7 bases; unmatched junction nucleotides: 6. From germline, CDR1 is MNHEY and CDR2 SMNVEV (reference sequence). The CDR3 region is CASTLTGGNSPLHF. For the CDR3, the DNA is TGTGCCAGCACCCTAACAGGGGGGAATTCACCCCTCCACTTT.

This clonotype showed up many times. In DNA form, the CDR3 reads TGTGCCAGCAGTTTGGACGGGGCCTTTTTGGGCTACACCTTC. Amino acids: CASSLDGAFLGYTF. This chain connects TRBV28 to TRBJ1-2, with D maybe TRBD1 (5 bases). The V and J ends lost 3 bases and 8 bases respectively, with 16 bases between them. Germline V gene lookup returns CDR1 MDHEN and CDR2 SYDVKM. The CDR3 totals 14 residues.

This clonotype was observed at least ten times. V and J are TRBV3-1 and TRBJ1-2; unclear D gene. CDR1 is LGHDT and CDR2 is YNNKEL in the germline V gene (reference sequence). The CDR3 spans 14 residues. Trimming pared 0 bases from V and 4 bases from J, leaving 9 bases between. The CDR3 sequence is CASSQDSLTYGYTF. The CDR3 nucleotides are TGTGCCAGCAGCCAAGATTCTTTGACCTATGGCTACACCTTC.